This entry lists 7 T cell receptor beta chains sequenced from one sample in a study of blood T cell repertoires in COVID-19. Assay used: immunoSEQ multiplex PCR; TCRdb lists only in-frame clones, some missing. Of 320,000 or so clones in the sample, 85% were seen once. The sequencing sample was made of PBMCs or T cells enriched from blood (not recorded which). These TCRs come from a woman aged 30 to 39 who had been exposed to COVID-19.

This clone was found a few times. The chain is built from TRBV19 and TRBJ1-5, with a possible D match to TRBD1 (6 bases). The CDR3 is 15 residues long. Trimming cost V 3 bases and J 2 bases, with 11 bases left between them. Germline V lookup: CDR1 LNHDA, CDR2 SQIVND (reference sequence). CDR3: CASSIRDTRNQPQHF. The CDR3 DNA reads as TGTGCCAGTAGTATTCGGGACACCCGCAATCAGCCCCAGCATTTT. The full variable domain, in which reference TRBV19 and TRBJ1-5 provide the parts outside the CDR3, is DGGITQSPKYLFRKEGQNVTLSCEQNLNHDAMYWYRQDPGQGLRLIYYSQIVNDFQKGDIAEGYSVSREKKESFPLTVTSAQKNPTAFYLCASSIRDTRNQPQHFGDGTRLSIL.

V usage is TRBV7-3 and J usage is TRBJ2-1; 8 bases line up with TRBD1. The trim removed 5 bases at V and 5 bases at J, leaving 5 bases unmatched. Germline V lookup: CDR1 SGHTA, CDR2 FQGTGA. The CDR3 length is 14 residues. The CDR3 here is CASSLDRVNNEQFF. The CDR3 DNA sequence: TGTGCCAGCAGCCTGGACAGGGTTAACAATGAGCAGTTCTTC. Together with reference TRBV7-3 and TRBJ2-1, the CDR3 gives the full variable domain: GAGVSQTPSNKVTEKGKYVELRCDPISGHTALYWYRQSLGQGPEFLIYFQGTGAADDSGLPNDRFFAVRPEGSVSTLKIQRTERGDSAVYLCASSLDRVNNEQFFGPGTRLTVL.

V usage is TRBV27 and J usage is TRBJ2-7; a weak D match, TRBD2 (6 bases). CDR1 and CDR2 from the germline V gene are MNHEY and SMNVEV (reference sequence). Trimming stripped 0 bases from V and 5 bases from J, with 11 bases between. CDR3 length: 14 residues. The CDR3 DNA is TGTGCCAGCAGTTTATCGGCGGGATATCACGAGCAGTACTTC. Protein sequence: CASSLSAGYHEQYF.

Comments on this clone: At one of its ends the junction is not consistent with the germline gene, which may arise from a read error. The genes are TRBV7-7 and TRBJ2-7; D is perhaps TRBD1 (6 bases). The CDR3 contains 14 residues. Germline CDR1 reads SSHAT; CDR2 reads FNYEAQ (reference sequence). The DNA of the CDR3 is TGTGCTAGCAGCTTATCAGCAGGGGCCTACGAGCAGTACTTC. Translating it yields CASSLSAGAYEQYF.

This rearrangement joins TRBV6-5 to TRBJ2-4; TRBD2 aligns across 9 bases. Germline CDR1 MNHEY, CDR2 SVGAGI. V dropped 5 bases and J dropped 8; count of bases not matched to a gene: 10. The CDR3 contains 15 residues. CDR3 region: CASSHIAGALDIQYF. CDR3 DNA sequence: TGTGCCAGCAGTCACATAGCGGGGGCACTTGACATTCAGTACTTC.

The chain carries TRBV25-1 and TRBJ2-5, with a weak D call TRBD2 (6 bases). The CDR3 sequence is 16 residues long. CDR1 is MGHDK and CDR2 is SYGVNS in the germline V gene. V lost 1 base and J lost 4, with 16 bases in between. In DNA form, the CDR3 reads TGTGCCAGCAGTGAATGGGGGGAGGTCGAAAGAGAGACCCAGTACTTC. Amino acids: CASSEWGEVERETQYF. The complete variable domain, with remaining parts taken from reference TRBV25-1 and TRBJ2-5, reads EADIYQTPRYLVIGTGKKITLECSQTMGHDKMYWYQQDPGMELHLIHYSYGVNSTEKGDLSSESTVSRIRTEHFPLTLESARPSHTSQYLCASSEWGEVERETQYFGPGTRLLVL.

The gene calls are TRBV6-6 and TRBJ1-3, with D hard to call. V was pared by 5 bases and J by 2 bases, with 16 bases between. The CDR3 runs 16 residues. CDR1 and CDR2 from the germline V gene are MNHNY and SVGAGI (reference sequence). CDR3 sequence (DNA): TGTGCCAGCAGTATCAGGCAGCCTTCCACTGGAAACACCATATATTTT. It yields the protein CASSIRQPSTGNTIYF.